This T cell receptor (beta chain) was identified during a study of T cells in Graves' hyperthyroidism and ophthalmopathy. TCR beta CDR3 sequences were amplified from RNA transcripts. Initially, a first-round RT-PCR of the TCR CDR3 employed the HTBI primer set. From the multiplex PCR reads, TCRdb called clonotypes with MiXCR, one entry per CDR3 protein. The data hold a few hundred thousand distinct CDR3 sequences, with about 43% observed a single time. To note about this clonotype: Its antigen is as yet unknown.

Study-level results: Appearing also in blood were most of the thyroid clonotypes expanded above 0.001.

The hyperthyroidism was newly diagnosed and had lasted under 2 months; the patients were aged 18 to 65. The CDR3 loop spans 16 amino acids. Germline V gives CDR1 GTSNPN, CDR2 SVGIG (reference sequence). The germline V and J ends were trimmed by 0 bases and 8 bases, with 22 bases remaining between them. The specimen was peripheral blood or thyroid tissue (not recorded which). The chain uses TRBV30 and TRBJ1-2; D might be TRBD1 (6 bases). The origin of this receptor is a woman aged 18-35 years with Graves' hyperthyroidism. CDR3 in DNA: TGTGCCTGGAGTGTACCACAGGGTTCCCATCGGTGGGGCTACACCTTC. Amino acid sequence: CAWSVPQGSHRWGYTF.